This T cell receptor beta chain was sequenced in a study of CD8 T cells in ankylosing spondylitis. General study results and limits: Blood from ankylosing spondylitis patients appeared to carry a characteristic roughly 8-variant TCR beta motif. Earlier work had already found some motif variants in reactive arthritis synovial fluid and blood.

V lost 4 bases to trimming and J lost 6 bases, with 11 bases between them. There are 13 residues in the CDR3. Germline CDR1 reads SGDLS; CDR2 reads YYNGEE. Each CDR3 protein gets one entry after TCRdb re-called the 5' RACE reads with MiXCR. The profile shows some 37,000 distinct CDR3 sequences, roughly 13% of them singletons. The table lists this clonotype with many counts. The antigen remains undetermined. The sequence derives from a male donor with ankylosing spondylitis. This chain links TRBV9 with TRBJ2-1; the D gene is possibly TRBD2 (5 bases). The sequenced sample was synovial fluid, either unsorted or a sorted T cell fraction (not recorded which). CDR3 DNA: TGTGCCAGCAGCCCTTGGAGCGGCAATGAGCAGTTCTTC. Its protein is CASSPWSGNEQFF.